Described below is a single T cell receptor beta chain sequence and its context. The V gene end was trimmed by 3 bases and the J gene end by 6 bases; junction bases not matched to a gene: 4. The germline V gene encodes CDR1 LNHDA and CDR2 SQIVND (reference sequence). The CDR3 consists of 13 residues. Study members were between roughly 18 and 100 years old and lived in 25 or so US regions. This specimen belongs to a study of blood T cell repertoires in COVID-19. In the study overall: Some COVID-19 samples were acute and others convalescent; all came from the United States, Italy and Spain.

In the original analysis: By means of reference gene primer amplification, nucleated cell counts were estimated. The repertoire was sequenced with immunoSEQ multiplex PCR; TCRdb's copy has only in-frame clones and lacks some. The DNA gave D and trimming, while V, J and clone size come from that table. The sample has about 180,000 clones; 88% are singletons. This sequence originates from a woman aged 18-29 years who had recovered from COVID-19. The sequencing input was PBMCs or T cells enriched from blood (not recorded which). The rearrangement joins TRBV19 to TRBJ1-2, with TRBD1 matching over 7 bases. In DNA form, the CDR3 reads TGTGCCAGTAGTATGACAGGGCTTGATGGCTACACCTTC. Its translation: CASSMTGLDGYTF.